The rows below give T cell receptor beta chains drawn from one sample of a study of blood T cell repertoires in COVID-19. TCRdb's table, derived via immunoSEQ multiplex PCR, lists solely in-frame clones and lacks some. The repertoire holds about 190,000 clones, approximately 88% seen once, with about 7% in the top ten. The sequenced material came from peripheral blood. These receptors all come from a man aged 35-49 years with acute or convalescent COVID-19. CDR3s include the opening cysteine and the closing phenylalanine or tryptophan. A D gene is named only where the DNA matches it firmly. For some rows the clone size is stated as once, few or many, or as a class when expanded; others skip it.

d_call	j_call	clone_size	v_call	cdr3_aa	cdr3_nt
NA	TRBJ2-7	NA	TRBV30	CAWNGGSAYEQYF	TGTGCCTGGAATGGAGGGTCGGCCTACGAGCAGTACTTC
NA	TRBJ1-5	NA	TRBV15	CATSQTGNQPQHF	TGTGCCACCAGCCAAACAGGGAATCAGCCCCAGCATTTT
NA	TRBJ2-3	NA	TRBV7-2	CASSQRQASTDTQYF	TGTGCCAGCAGCCAGAGACAGGCTAGCACAGATACGCAGTATTTT
TRBD2	TRBJ2-5	NA	TRBV18	CASSQRGTIQETQYF	TGTGCCAGCTCACAACGTGGGACTATTCAAGAGACCCAGTACTTC
TRBD1	TRBJ1-1	NA	TRBV3-1/TRBV3-2	CASSQSGTGTMNTEAFF	TGTGCCAGCAGCCAGTCCGGGACAGGGACAATGAACACTGAAGCTTTCTTT
TRBD2	TRBJ2-1	NA	TRBV19	CASSIRLAINEQFF	TGTGCCAGTAGTATTCGACTAGCGATTAATGAGCAGTTCTTC
TRBD2	TRBJ2-6	once	TRBV10-2	CASKYGGFSGANVLTF	TGCGCCAGCAAGTACGGGGGGTTCTCTGGGGCCAACGTCCTGACTTTC
NA	TRBJ1-2	NA	TRBV10-3	CAISESADGYTF	TGTGCCATCAGTGAGTCCGCGGATGGCTACACCTTC
NA	TRBJ2-7	NA	TRBV7-9	CASSDWPNYEQYF	TGTGCCAGCTCAGACTGGCCCAACTACGAGCAGTACTTC
TRBD1	TRBJ2-5	NA	TRBV9	CASSLGQGRETQYF	TGTGCCAGCAGCCTTGGACAGGGGAGAGAGACCCAGTACTTC
NA	TRBJ1-4	NA	TRBV9	CASSPQEGATNEKLFF	TGTGCCAGCAGCCCGCAGGAGGGTGCAACTAATGAAAAACTGTTTTTT
TRBD1	TRBJ2-3	NA	TRBV24-1	CATSGTGDSTDTQYF	TGTGCCACCAGTGGGACAGGGGACAGCACAGATACGCAGTATTTT
TRBD2	TRBJ2-7	NA	TRBV30	CAWTLRGTGEQYF	TGTGCCTGGACCTTGCGGGGGACGGGGGAGCAGTACTTC
NA	TRBJ2-2	NA	TRBV7-2	CASSWRTNGELFF	TGTGCCAGCAGCTGGAGGACGAACGGGGAGCTGTTTTTT
NA	TRBJ2-7	NA	TRBV7-2	CASSFPSSNEQYF	TGTGCCAGCAGCTTCCCAAGTAGTAACGAGCAGTACTTC
NA	TRBJ1-2	NA	TRBV4-3	CASSQELSGHGYTF	TGCGCCAGCAGCCAAGAATTATCAGGGCATGGCTACACCTTC
NA	TRBJ1-1	NA	TRBV7-9	CASSLDGPGFTEAFF	TGTGCCAGCAGCTTGGATGGCCCAGGGTTCACTGAAGCTTTCTTT
NA	TRBJ2-7	once	TRBV2	CASSVLYEQYF	TGTGCCAGCAGCGTTCTCTACGAGCAGTACTTC
TRBD1	TRBJ2-2	NA	TRBV5-1	CASSWGQGNTGELFF	TGCGCCAGCAGCTGGGGACAGGGAAACACCGGGGAGCTGTTTTTT
NA	TRBJ2-5	once	TRBV2	CASRPGGRWETQYF	TGTGCCAGCAGGCCGGGGGGCCGTTGGGAGACCCAGTACTTC
NA	TRBJ2-3	NA	TRBV14	CASSPFRGTDTQYF	TGTGCCAGCAGCCCCTTCCGGGGCACAGATACGCAGTATTTT
TRBD1	TRBJ1-2	NA	TRBV6-2/TRBV6-3	CASSGQGANYGYTF	TGTGCCAGCAGTGGACAGGGGGCAAACTATGGCTACACCTTC
NA	TRBJ2-3	NA	TRBV7-2	CASSLASYHTQYF	TGTGCCAGCAGCTTAGCGTCCTACCATACGCAGTATTTT
TRBD1	TRBJ2-7	NA	TRBV18	CASSPGQGAYEQYF	TGTGCCAGCTCACCGGGACAGGGAGCCTACGAGCAGTACTTC
NA	TRBJ2-2	NA	TRBV7-3	CASSLMGSANTGELFF	TGTGCCAGCAGCTTAATGGGCTCAGCGAACACCGGGGAGCTGTTTTTT
NA	TRBJ1-2	NA	TRBV29-1	CSVRRSRGPRRYGYTF	TGCAGCGTTCGAAGATCCCGAGGCCCCCGGCGCTATGGCTACACCTTC
NA	TRBJ1-6	NA	TRBV10-3	CAISGEQGSPLHF	TGTGCCATCAGTGGGGAGCAAGGTTCACCCCTCCACTTT